A selection of T cell receptor beta chains follows, all from one sample in a study of T cell changes during pregnancy in multiple sclerosis. The table came from immunoSEQ multiplex PCR; TCRdb's copy has only in-frame clones and leaves some out. The sample carries tens of thousands of clones, just under 95% recorded once. The starting material was CD8+ T cells from peripheral blood mononuclear cells, obtained after pregnancy. Every receptor here comes from a female donor with multiple sclerosis, enrolled in a pregnancy study. The CDR3 runs from the conserved cysteine through the conserved F or W. D genes are given only for firm matches. Not every row has a clone size; where given, it reads once, few, many or a size class.

J gene	clone size	D gene	V gene	CDR3 protein	CDR3 DNA
TRBJ1-4	.	.	TRBV19	CASSILTTGEKLFF	TGTGCCAGTAGTATACTCACTACCGGGGAAAAACTGTTTTTT
TRBJ2-2	.	.	TRBV10-3	CAISEPPPAAVPNTGELFF	TGTGCCATCAGTGAGCCACCCCCGGCGGCGGTTCCGAACACCGGGGAGCTGTTTTTT
TRBJ2-3	.	.	TRBV6-6	CASTRGGGWSDTQYF	TGTGCCAGCACCCGAGGGGGGGGTTGGTCAGATACGCAGTATTTT
TRBJ1-1	.	.	TRBV4-2	CASSQGPGGPEAFF	TGTGCCAGCAGCCAAGGTCCCGGGGGTCCTGAAGCTTTCTTT
TRBJ1-2	once	TRBD1	TRBV4-1	CASSQDQGTGGASGYTF	TGCGCCAGCAGCCAAGATCAAGGGACAGGGGGCGCGTCTGGCTACACCTTC
TRBJ2-1	.	.	TRBV6-5	CASRLKRVDDNEQFF	TGTGCCAGCCGCCTCAAGCGGGTGGACGACAATGAGCAGTTCTTC
TRBJ2-2	medium-sized	.	TRBV9	CASSVAYRTANTGELFF	TGTGCCAGCAGCGTAGCTTATAGGACAGCGAACACCGGGGAGCTGTTTTTT
TRBJ1-1	.	TRBD1	TRBV13	CASNDRATEAFF	TGTGCCAGCAACGACAGGGCGACTGAAGCTTTCTTT
TRBJ2-2	.	.	TRBV9	CASSDSAGELFF	TGTGCCAGCAGCGATAGCGCCGGGGAGCTGTTTTTT
TRBJ2-7	.	TRBD1	TRBV28	CAMRRQGASEQYF	TGTGCTATGCGGAGACAGGGGGCTTCCGAGCAGTACTTC
TRBJ2-1	once	TRBD1	TRBV27	CASRQGASNEQFF	TGTGCCAGTAGACAGGGGGCGAGCAATGAGCAGTTCTTC
TRBJ1-2	once	.	TRBV9	CASSEGVVDGYTF	TGTGCCAGCAGCGAAGGGGTAGTAGATGGCTACACCTTC
TRBJ1-4	.	TRBD1	TRBV2	CASVRDSSPRPDEKLFF	TGTGCCAGCGTTAGGGACAGCTCCCCGAGGCCTGATGAAAAACTGTTTTTT
TRBJ2-3	.	TRBD2	TRBV5-1	CASSGSGGVSDTQYF	TGCGCCAGCAGCGGTAGCGGGGGGGTATCAGATACGCAGTATTTT
TRBJ1-1	.	.	TRBV7-2	CASSLMVGVGTEAFF	TGTGCCAGCAGCTTAATGGTAGGGGTGGGCACTGAAGCTTTCTTT
TRBJ1-4	.	TRBD1	TRBV4-3	CASAPGTGEDEKLFF	TGCGCCAGCGCCCCCGGGACAGGGGAGGATGAAAAACTGTTTTTT
TRBJ2-7	.	.	TRBV5-4	CASSLVPSAAYEQYF	TGTGCCAGCAGCTTGGTACCTAGCGCGGCCTACGAGCAGTACTTC
TRBJ2-7	.	.	TRBV18	CASSPDSYEQYF	TGTGCCAGCTCACCGGACAGCTACGAGCAGTACTTC
TRBJ2-3	once	.	TRBV9	CASSVEGGAGRDTQYF	TGTGCCAGCAGCGTAGAGGGGGGGGCCGGGAGGGATACGCAGTATTTT
TRBJ2-7	.	.	TRBV4-1	CASSQGPGLVGEQYF	TGCGCCAGCAGCCAAGGACCAGGGCTAGTTGGCGAGCAGTACTTC
TRBJ2-2	.	TRBD2	TRBV19	CASSKSGASGELFF	TGTGCCAGTAGTAAAAGCGGGGCATCCGGGGAGCTGTTTTTT
TRBJ2-1	.	TRBD1	TRBV7-9	CASSLVPDRVNEQFF	TGTGCCAGCAGCTTAGTGCCGGACAGGGTCAATGAGCAGTTCTTC
TRBJ2-6	.	.	TRBV21-1	CASSKALRSSGANVLTF	TGTGCCAGCAGCAAAGCGCTGAGGAGCTCTGGGGCCAACGTCCTGACTTTC
TRBJ2-7	.	TRBD1	TRBV5-4	CASSLQGEFEQYF	TGTGCCAGCAGCTTGCAGGGGGAATTCGAGCAGTACTTC
TRBJ1-2	.	TRBD1	TRBV4-1	CASSQDLGQGDGYTF	TGCGCCAGCAGCCAAGATCTTGGCCAGGGGGATGGCTACACCTTC
TRBJ1-6	.	.	TRBV5-4	CASSLARGNSPLHF	TGTGCCAGCAGCTTGGCCCGGGGGAATTCACCCCTCCACTTT
TRBJ2-7	.	TRBD1	TRBV27	CASSRQGLPSYEQYF	TGTGCCAGCAGTCGACAGGGGCTCCCCTCCTACGAGCAGTACTTC
TRBJ2-7	.	.	TRBV7-9	CASSLTGGESYEQYF	TGTGCCAGCAGCTTAACGGGGGGCGAATCCTACGAGCAGTACTTC
TRBJ1-1	.	.	TRBV30	CAWSGSRGVNTEAFF	TGTGCCTGGAGTGGCTCGCGGGGAGTGAACACTGAAGCTTTCTTT
TRBJ2-2	.	TRBD1	TRBV6-5	CASSPGTGAGELFF	TGTGCCAGCAGCCCCGGGACAGGGGCCGGGGAGCTGTTTTTT
TRBJ1-1	.	.	TRBV29-1	CSVRDNRAFF	TGCAGCGTCCGGGACAACCGGGCTTTCTTT
TRBJ2-7	.	TRBD2	TRBV27	CASSLSSGRREQYF	TGTGCCAGCAGTCTCTCTAGCGGGAGACGCGAGCAGTACTTC
TRBJ1-1	.	.	TRBV5-8	CASSPRDTNTEAFF	TGTGCCAGCAGCCCCCGGGACACCAACACTGAAGCTTTCTTT
TRBJ2-2	.	TRBD1	TRBV6-4	CASSVTGGRTGELFF	TGTGCCAGCAGTGTGACAGGGGGCCGCACCGGGGAGCTGTTTTTT
TRBJ2-7	.	TRBD2	TRBV15	CATSRDGGGTFLF	TGTGCCACCAGCAGAGATGGGGGGGGTACATTCCTCTTC
TRBJ2-2	.	.	TRBV13	CASSLRGPSTGELFF	TGTGCCAGCAGCTTGCGGGGGCCGAGCACCGGGGAGCTGTTTTTT
TRBJ1-4	.	.	TRBV10-3	CAISEAGTNEKLFF	TGTGCCATCAGTGAGGCAGGGACTAATGAAAAACTGTTTTTT